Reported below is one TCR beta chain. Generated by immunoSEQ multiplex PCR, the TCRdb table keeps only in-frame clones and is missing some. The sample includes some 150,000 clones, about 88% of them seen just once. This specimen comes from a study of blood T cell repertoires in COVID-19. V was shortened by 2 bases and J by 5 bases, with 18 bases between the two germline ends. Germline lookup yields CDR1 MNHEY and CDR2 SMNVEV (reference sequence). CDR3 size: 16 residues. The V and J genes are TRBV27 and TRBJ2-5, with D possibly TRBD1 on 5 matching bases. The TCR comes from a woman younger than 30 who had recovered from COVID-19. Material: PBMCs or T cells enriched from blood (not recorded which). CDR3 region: CASSLRPGNQKETQYF. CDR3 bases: TGTGCCAGCAGTTTACGACCAGGGAACCAAAAGGAGACCCAGTACTTC.